Below are 11 T cell receptor beta chains sequenced from a single sample in a study of blood T cell repertoires in COVID-19. Here immunoSEQ multiplex PCR was the method, and the copy in TCRdb shows in-frame clones only, minus some. Of 65,000 to 95,000 clones in the sample, 70% to 85% were seen once. Input material: peripheral blood. The receptor set was obtained from a man aged 50 to 60 with active or convalescent COVID-19.

V and J are TRBV23-1 and TRBJ2-3; no definite D call. TRBV23-1 is placed among ORFs of uncertain function. The CDR3 covers 13 residues. The ends were cut back, 0 bases at V and 7 bases at J, with 8 bases in the middle. The CDR3 loop is CASSQSGFYTQYF. In DNA, the CDR3 is TGCGCCAGCAGTCAATCGGGCTTTTATACGCAGTATTTT.

CDR3 DNA: TGTGCCAGCAGTGAGACGGGACTCGCCCCAGATACGCAGTATTTT. This translates into CASSETGLAPDTQYF. The gene calls are TRBV6-1 and TRBJ2-3, with a possible D match to TRBD2 (6 bases). Looked up from germline, CDR1 is MNHNS and CDR2 is SASEGT. This CDR3 region has 15 residues. The V and J ends lost 3 bases and 4 bases respectively, with 14 bases between them.

J is TRBJ2-7 and V is TRBV5-1; D is undetermined. The CDR3 loop spans 13 amino acids. Germline values: CDR1 SGHRS, CDR2 YFSETQ. With 0 bases removed from V and 4 bases from J, the gap between germline ends came to 8 bases. The CDR3 is CASSLAVTYEQYF. The CDR3 nucleotides are TGCGCCAGCAGCTTGGCCGTTACTTACGAGCAGTACTTC.

The V call is TRBV5-1, the J call TRBJ1-2; TRBD1 is a possible D gene (6 bases). Germline CDR1 SGHRS, CDR2 YFSETQ. The CDR3 covers 15 residues. Trimming took off 2 bases at V and 4 bases at J, with 15 bases between the two ends. As DNA, the CDR3 is TGCGCCAGCAGCTTAAGCCTCCAGGGGTTCTATGGCTACACCTTC. It translates to CASSLSLQGFYGYTF. The full variable domain, rest sourced from reference TRBV5-1 and TRBJ1-2, is KAGVTQTPRYLIKTRGQQVTLSCSPISGHRSVSWYQQTPGQGLQFLFEYFSETQRNKGNFPGRFSGRQFSNSRSEMNVSTLELGDSALYLCASSLSLQGFYGYTFGSGTRLTVV.

V is TRBV7-2 and J is TRBJ1-2; maybe TRBD1 (5 bases). There are 15 residues in the CDR3. The V gene lost 5 bases and the J gene lost 4 bases, with 17 bases spanning the gap. The V gene's germline CDR1 is SGHTA and CDR2 FQGNSA. The CDR3 nucleotides read TGTGCCAGCAGCAATCGACAGACCCAAGGCTATGGCTACACCTTC. Its translation: CASSNRQTQGYGYTF.

In this sample, this clone turned up once. The gene calls are TRBV7-9 and TRBJ2-5; 7 nucleotides align to TRBD2. From germline, CDR1 is SEHNR and CDR2 FQNEAQ (reference sequence). CDR3 length equals 15 residues. V lost 5 bases to trimming and J lost 0 bases; unmatched junction nucleotides: 6. The CDR3 DNA is TGTGCCAGCAGCCCCCCTACTAGCGACCAAGAGACCCAGTACTTC. Its protein product is CASSPPTSDQETQYF.

This clone came up once. J is TRBJ2-5 and V is TRBV28; 12 bases match TRBD2. Germline CDR1 MDHEN, CDR2 SYDVKM. V lost 4 bases and J lost 1; bases outside the gene matches: 7. The CDR3 length is 17 residues. CDR3 nucleotides: TGTGCCAGCAGTTCCCCAACTAGCGGGGGGCGCCAAGAGACCCAGTACTTC. Its protein is CASSSPTSGGRQETQYF.

This clone has at least ten counts. This chain connects TRBV29-1 to TRBJ2-5; tentative D call: TRBD2 (6 bases). CDR3 length: 14 amino acids. Germline V gives CDR1 SQVTM, CDR2 ANQGSEA. Trimming pared 6 bases from V and 5 bases from J, leaving 19 bases between. CDR3 sequence reads: CSVRPGTAFETQYF. CDR3 DNA: TGCAGCGTGAGACCCGGGACTGCCTTTGAGACCCAGTACTTC.

This chain joins TRBV6-5 and TRBJ1-2; TRBD1 matches at 8 bases. Germline loops: CDR1 MNHEY, CDR2 SVGAGI. The V segment lost 6 bases and the J segment 4 bases; nucleotides outside the gene matches: 4. The CDR3 loop spans 13 amino acids. The CDR3: CASSLDRGYGYTF. The CDR3 coding sequence is TGTGCCAGCAGCCTAGACAGGGGCTATGGCTACACCTTC.

This clone was detected only a few times. CDR3 sequence reads: CASSRAGGSSPLHF. The CDR3 DNA follows: TGTGCCAGCTCAAGGGCAGGGGGCTCTTCACCCCTCCACTTT. V and J are TRBV18 and TRBJ1-6; the match to TRBD1 covers 8 bases. J lost 9 bases, V lost 5 bases, and 6 bases had no gene match. This CDR3 comprises 14 residues. CDR1 is KGHSH, CDR2 LQKENI, per germline.

J is TRBJ1-1 and V is TRBV7-3; D may be TRBD1 (6 bases). Germline V gene data show CDR1 as SGHTA and CDR2 as FQGTGA. Trimming took 4 bases from V and 3 from J, leaving 12 bases between them. This CDR3 spans 14 amino acids. CDR3 sequence reads: CASSSDHRDTEAFF. The CDR3, as DNA: TGTGCCAGCAGCTCGGATCACAGGGACACTGAAGCTTTCTTT.